Described below is a single T cell receptor (beta chain) sequence and its context. Antigen: not known. The sample comes from a study of a mutant IDH1 vaccine in newly diagnosed glioma. Study-level background: Receipt of radiotherapy, temozolomide, or both preceded the study, and most received both. Visit V12 happened at week 35; visit V13 happened at week 47.

Assay: immunoSEQ multiplex PCR; the TCRdb copy retains only in-frame clones and omits some. The sample includes some 40,000 clones, around 75% of them seen just once. The time point here: week 47, end of study. What each vaccine dose contained was 300 ug of mutant IDH1 20-mer peptide, accompanied by topical imiquimod. V gave up 5 bases and J gave up 6 bases, with 20 bases separating them. The CDR3 length is 15 residues. Germline lookup yields CDR1 MNHEY and CDR2 SMNVEV (reference sequence). The V and J genes are TRBV27 and TRBJ2-7, with D possibly being TRBD1 or TRBD2 (5 bases each). This sequence originates from a middle-aged man with glioma. This material consisted of PBMCs, taken from a glioma patient whose treatment included an IDH1 peptide vaccine. CDR3 in amino acids: CASSRQGDMASEQYF. The CDR3 DNA follows: TGTGCCAGCAGTCGCCAGGGAGACATGGCAAGCGAGCAGTACTTC.